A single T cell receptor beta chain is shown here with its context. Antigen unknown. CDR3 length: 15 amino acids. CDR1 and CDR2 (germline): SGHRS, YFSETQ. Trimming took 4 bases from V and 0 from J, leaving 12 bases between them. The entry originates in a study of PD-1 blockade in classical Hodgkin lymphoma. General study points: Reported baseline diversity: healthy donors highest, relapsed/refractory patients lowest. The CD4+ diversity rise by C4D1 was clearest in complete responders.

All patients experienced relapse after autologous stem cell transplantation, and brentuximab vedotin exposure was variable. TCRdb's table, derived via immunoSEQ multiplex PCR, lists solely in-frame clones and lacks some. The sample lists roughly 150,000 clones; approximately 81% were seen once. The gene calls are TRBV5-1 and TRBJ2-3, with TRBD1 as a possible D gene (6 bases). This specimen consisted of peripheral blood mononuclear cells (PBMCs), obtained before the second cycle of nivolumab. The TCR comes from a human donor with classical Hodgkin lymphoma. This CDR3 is CASSPRQASTDTQYF. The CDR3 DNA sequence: TGCGCCAGCAGCCCCAGACAGGCGAGCACAGATACGCAGTATTTT.